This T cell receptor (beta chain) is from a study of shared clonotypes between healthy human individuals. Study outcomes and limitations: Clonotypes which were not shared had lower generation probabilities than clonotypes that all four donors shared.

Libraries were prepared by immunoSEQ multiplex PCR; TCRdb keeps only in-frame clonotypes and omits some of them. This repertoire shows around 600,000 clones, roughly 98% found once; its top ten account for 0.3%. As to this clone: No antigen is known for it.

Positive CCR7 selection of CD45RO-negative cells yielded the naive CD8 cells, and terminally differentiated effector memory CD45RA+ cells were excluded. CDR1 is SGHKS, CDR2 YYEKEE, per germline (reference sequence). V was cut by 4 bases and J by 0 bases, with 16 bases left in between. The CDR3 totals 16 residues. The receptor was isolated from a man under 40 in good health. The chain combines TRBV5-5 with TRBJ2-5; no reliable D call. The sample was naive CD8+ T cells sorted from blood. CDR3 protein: CASSTLETLYQETQYF. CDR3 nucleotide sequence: TGTGCCAGCAGCACCCTAGAGACCCTATACCAAGAGACCCAGTACTTC.